The 21 T cell receptor beta chains below were found in one sample sequenced in a study of T-cell reconstitution after alpha-beta-depleted transplantation in children. Researchers prepared the TCRbeta library using unique molecular identifiers, the study reports. TCRdb re-called the PCR reads through MiXCR, storing one row per CDR3 protein. The profile covers a few hundred thousand distinct CDR3 sequences, with around 9.6% appearing a single time and around 6.2% taken by the ten largest. The source was PBMCs from the stem cell graft donor, collected from the stem cell graft. These receptors were taken from a human donor who donated a stem cell graft to a child with acute lymphoblastic leukemia.

The V and J genes are TRBV7-2 and TRBJ1-2; D gene unclear. CDR1 and CDR2 (germline): SGHTA, FQGNSA. This CDR3 spans 14 amino acids. The germline V and J ends were trimmed by 5 bases and 8 bases, with 18 bases remaining between them. In DNA form, the CDR3 reads TGTGCCAGCAGCGGGAGGATGGAAGCACGGGGCTACACCTTC. Its translation: CASSGRMEARGYTF.

The genes are TRBV20-1 and TRBJ2-2; D tentatively reads TRBD1 or TRBD2 (5 bases each). The CDR3 spans 15 residues. Deletions cut 5 bases from V and 2 bases from J, with 15 bases between. Germline CDR1 is DFQATT and CDR2 is SNEGSKA (reference sequence). The CDR3 loop reads CSASQGTGNTGELFF. The CDR3 nucleotides read TGCAGTGCTTCTCAAGGGACGGGTAACACCGGGGAGCTGTTTTTT.

This clonotype was seen only a few times. The chain joins TRBV14 to TRBJ2-6; D may match TRBD1 or TRBD2 (5 bases each). Germline V gives CDR1 SGHDN, CDR2 FVKESK. The CDR3 is 16 residues long. V was cut by 0 bases and J by 4 bases, with 10 bases left in between. CDR3 coding DNA: TGTGCCAGCAGCCAAGAGAGGGGTAGCGGGGCCAACGTCCTGACTTTC. It codes for CASSQERGSGANVLTF.

V and J are TRBV4-3 and TRBJ2-7, with a weak D call TRBD2 (6 bases). The V end lost 1 base, the J end lost 2 bases, and 15 bases lay between the germline ends. This CDR3 has 16 residues. Germline V gene data show CDR1 as LGHNA and CDR2 as YSLEER. DNA of the CDR3: TGCGCCAGCAGCCAAGTGGGGGGATTGGGGCCCTACGAGCAGTACTTC. Residues: CASSQVGGLGPYEQYF.

This clonotype has a handful of counts. The chain has TRBV5-1 and TRBJ2-2; D may correspond to TRBD1 or TRBD2 (5 bases each). Germline CDR1 SGHRS, CDR2 YFSETQ. This CDR3 is 16 amino acids long. V lost 4 bases to trimming and J lost 1 base, with 14 bases between them. The CDR3 is CASSLRDGLNTGELFF. The CDR3 nucleotides read TGCGCCAGCAGCCTCCGGGACGGATTGAACACCGGGGAGCTGTTTTTT.

The chain has TRBV5-1 and TRBJ2-5; tentatively, D is TRBD2 (5 bases). Germline V CDR1 and CDR2: SGHRS, YFSETQ. The CDR3 has 13 amino acids. V was clipped by 4 bases and J by 6 bases, with 13 bases between them. The CDR3 DNA reads TGCGCCAGCAGCCCCGGGGTGGAAAAGACCCAGTACTTC. The encoded protein is CASSPGVEKTQYF. The full variable domain, with the rest looked up from reference TRBV5-1 and TRBJ2-5, is KAGVTQTPRYLIKTRGQQVTLSCSPISGHRSVSWYQQTPGQGLQFLFEYFSETQRNKGNFPGRFSGRQFSNSRSEMNVSTLELGDSALYLCASSPGVEKTQYFGPGTRLLVL.

The chain uses TRBV5-1 and TRBJ2-7; D remains ambiguous. Per germline, CDR1 SGHRS and CDR2 YFSETQ. This CDR3 is 13 amino acids long. Between the trimmed V and J ends, which lost 6 bases and 6 bases, there was a span of 16 bases. CDR3 sequence (DNA): TGCGCCAGCACTGTACAGTCAGGTGCCGAGCAGTACTTC. Translation gives CASTVQSGAEQYF.

This clonotype was counted at least ten times. V gene TRBV4-1 combines with J gene TRBJ1-2; D is unclear. Trimming took 0 bases from V and 4 from J, leaving 9 bases between them. The CDR3 runs to 14 residues. Germline lookup yields CDR1 MGHRA and CDR2 YSYEKL. The CDR3 sequence is CASSQDRLGYGYTF. In nucleotides, the CDR3 is TGCGCCAGCAGCCAAGATCGACTCGGCTATGGCTACACCTTC.

A few counts support this clonotype. The V and J genes are TRBV19 and TRBJ2-3, with 7 bases lining up with TRBD1. V lost 7 bases and J lost 2; bases outside the gene matches: 6. The CDR3 length is 14 residues. Germline V CDR1 and CDR2: LNHDA, SQIVND (reference sequence). This chain's CDR3 is CASTQGFDTDTQYF. The DNA for the CDR3 is TGTGCCAGTACACAGGGGTTTGACACAGATACGCAGTATTTT.

CDR3 bases: TGCGCCAGCAGCTTGCTGGGGTCAAGGCCTGAAGCTTTCTTT. It translates to CASSLLGSRPEAFF. The chain combines TRBV5-1 with TRBJ1-1; the D is unclear. Germline assignment: CDR1 SGHRS and CDR2 YFSETQ. The CDR3 spans 14 residues. Trimming took 1 base from V and 6 from J, leaving 13 bases between them.

The chain has TRBV5-6 and TRBJ2-1, with D possibly TRBD1 on 6 matching bases. This CDR3 region has 14 residues. Germline CDR1 SGHDT, CDR2 YYEEEE. Trimming pared 4 bases from V and 14 bases from J, leaving 22 bases between. The CDR3 DNA is TGTGCCAGCAGCGCTGGCGGACAGAACAATAAGGAGTTCTTC. Protein product: CASSAGGQNNKEFF.

The table lists this clonotype with a few counts. The chain links TRBV5-5 to TRBJ1-5, with a tentative D call TRBD1 (6 bases). Per the germline V gene, CDR1 is SGHKS and CDR2 is YYEKEE (reference sequence). The CDR3 is 17 residues long. V lost 6 bases to trimming and J lost 1 base, with 20 bases between them. This CDR3 reads CASTSTGRGTSNQPQHF. The CDR3 DNA reads as TGTGCCAGCACCTCGACGGGAAGGGGGACGAGCAATCAGCCCCAGCATTTT. The full variable domain, completed using reference TRBV5-5 and TRBJ1-5, is DAGVTQSPTHLIKTRGQQVTLRCSPISGHKSVSWYQQVLGQGPQFIFQYYEKEERGRGNFPDRFSARQFPNYSSELNVNALLLGDSALYLCASTSTGRGTSNQPQHFGDGTRLSIL.

The J gene is TRBJ1-3, the V gene TRBV12-5; D perhaps matches TRBD1 (6 bases). V dropped 0 bases and J dropped 0 bases, with 15 bases sitting between them. The germline V gene has CDR1 LGHNT and CDR2 FRNRAP. The CDR3 is made up of 18 amino acids. The DNA for the CDR3 is TGTGCTAGTGGTTTGGTCCCCCGGGGGCTTAACTCTGGAAACACCATATATTTT. This encodes CASGLVPRGLNSGNTIYF.

This clonotype has a count of ten or more. J is TRBJ2-7 and V is TRBV6-5, with TRBD1 matching 7 bases. This CDR3 contains 15 residues. V shed 0 bases and J 2 bases; nucleotides not matched to a gene: 4. Germline CDR1 reads MNHEY; CDR2 reads SVGAGI. In DNA, the CDR3 is TGTGCCAGCAGTTACTCTGGGACAGAAGCCTACGAGCAGTACTTC. Protein sequence: CASSYSGTEAYEQYF.

The chain has TRBV7-9 and TRBJ2-3; D is perhaps TRBD1 (5 bases). CDR3 size: 15 residues. V dropped 5 bases and J dropped 1 base, with 13 bases sitting between them. Germline values: CDR1 SEHNR, CDR2 FQNEAQ (reference sequence). Here the CDR3 reads CASSPPGLGTDTQYF. In DNA form, the CDR3 reads TGTGCCAGCAGCCCTCCAGGGTTGGGCACAGATACGCAGTATTTT.

In its sample, this clonotype was seen a few times. J is TRBJ2-6 and V is TRBV12-3 or TRBV12-4; no clear D gene. There are 13 residues in the CDR3. Deletions cut 8 bases from V and 3 bases from J, with 8 bases between. In DNA form, the CDR3 reads TGTGCCAGCGGTCGTGATGGGGCCAACGTCCTGACTTTC. It translates to CASGRDGANVLTF.

This clonotype was observed many times. This rearrangement joins TRBV2 to TRBJ1-2; 7 nucleotides line up with TRBD1. CDR3 length equals 14 residues. V dropped 8 bases and J dropped 4; count of bases not matched to a gene: 10. From germline, CDR1 is SNHLY and CDR2 FYNNEI. The CDR3 loop reads CASFDRDSSYGYTF. In DNA, the CDR3 is TGTGCCAGCTTTGACCGGGACAGTTCCTATGGCTACACCTTC.

This clonotype has ten or more counts. The rearrangement uses TRBV7-8 and TRBJ2-4; D is possibly TRBD1 or TRBD2 (5 bases each). V lost 1 base and J 0 bases, leaving 7 bases between the germline ends. The germline CDR1 and CDR2 sequences are SGHVS and FQNEAQ. The CDR3 spans 15 residues. DNA for the CDR3: TGTGCCAGCAGCTTAGAAGGGACAGCCAAAAACATTCAGTACTTC. Translated: CASSLEGTAKNIQYF.

This clonotype appeared many times. The chain is built from TRBV5-6 and TRBJ1-2; D possibly corresponds to TRBD1 (5 bases). Trimming removed 4 bases from V and 5 bases from J, with 9 bases in between. The CDR3 length is 12 residues. Germline V gene lookup returns CDR1 SGHDT and CDR2 YYEEEE. In DNA form, the CDR3 reads TGTGCCAGCAGCCCGGGACTTTATGGCTACACCTTC. Translated: CASSPGLYGYTF.

This clonotype was seen more than once but under ten times. The chain uses TRBV5-4 and TRBJ1-1, with a tentative D call TRBD1 (5 bases). The CDR3 length is 14 residues. Per germline, CDR1 SGHNT and CDR2 YYREEE (reference sequence). V was shortened by 5 bases and J by 4 bases, with 15 bases between the two germline ends. CDR3 in DNA: TGTGCCAGCAGGGGGGGAGGAGAATTCACTGAAGCTTTCTTT. Amino acids: CASRGGGEFTEAFF.

The chain is built from TRBV12-3 or TRBV12-4 and TRBJ1-1; TRBD1 matches 9 bases. The V segment lost 4 bases and the J segment 9 bases; nucleotides outside the gene matches: 12. This CDR3 contains 15 residues. For the CDR3, the DNA is TGTGCCAGCAGTTCCGGGACAGGGTTTTTCTCAAAAGCTTTCTTT. It translates to CASSSGTGFFSKAFF.